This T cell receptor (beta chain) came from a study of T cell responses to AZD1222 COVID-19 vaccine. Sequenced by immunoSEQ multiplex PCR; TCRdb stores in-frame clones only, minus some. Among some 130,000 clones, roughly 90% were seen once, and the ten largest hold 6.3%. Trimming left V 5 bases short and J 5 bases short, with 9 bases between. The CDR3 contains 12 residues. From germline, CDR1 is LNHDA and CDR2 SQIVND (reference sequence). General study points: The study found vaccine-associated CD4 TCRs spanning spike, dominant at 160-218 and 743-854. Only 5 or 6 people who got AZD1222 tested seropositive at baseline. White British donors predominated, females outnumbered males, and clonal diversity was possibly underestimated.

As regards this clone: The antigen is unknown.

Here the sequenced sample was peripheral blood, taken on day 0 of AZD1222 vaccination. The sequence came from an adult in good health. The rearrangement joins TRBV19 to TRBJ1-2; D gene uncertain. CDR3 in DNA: TGTGCCAGTAGTCTCTCGGGGTATGGCTACACCTTC. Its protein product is CASSLSGYGYTF.